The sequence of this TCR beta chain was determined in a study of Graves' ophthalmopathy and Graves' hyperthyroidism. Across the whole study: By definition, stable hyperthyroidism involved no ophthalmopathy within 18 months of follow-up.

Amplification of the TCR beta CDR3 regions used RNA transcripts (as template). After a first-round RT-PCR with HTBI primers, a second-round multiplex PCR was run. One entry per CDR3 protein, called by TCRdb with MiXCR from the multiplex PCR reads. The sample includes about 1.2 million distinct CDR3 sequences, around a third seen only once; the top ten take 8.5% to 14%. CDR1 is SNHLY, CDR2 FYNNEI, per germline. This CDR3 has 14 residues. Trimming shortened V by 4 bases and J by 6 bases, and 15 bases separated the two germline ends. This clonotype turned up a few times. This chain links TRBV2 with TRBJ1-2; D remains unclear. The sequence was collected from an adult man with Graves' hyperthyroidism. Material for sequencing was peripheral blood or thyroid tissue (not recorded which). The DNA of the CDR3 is TGTGCCAGCAGTGTTGACCTGGCGTGGGATGGCTACACCTTC. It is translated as CASSVDLAWDGYTF.